The T cell receptor beta chain described here comes from a study of beta chain features in type 1 diabetes (dated 2018 in TCRdb). As for the study more broadly: Patients and healthy donors did not differ in mean age, gender distribution, total cell number or subset yield. In the study, TCRB repertoires of sorted circulating CD4+ T cell subsets from recently diagnosed type 1 diabetes patients were compared with those of matched healthy donors. Naive and central memory subsets were obtained from all 30 or so donors, but regulatory and stem cell-like memory subsets were isolated from only 8 patients and roughly eight healthy donors. A total of approximately 100,000,000 sorted cells were examined across all samples, and the number of cells per subset was strongly correlated with RNA yield. Overall results and qualifications from the work: Type 1 diabetes patients showed a moderate but significant shortening of TCRB CDR3 length in all four CD4+ subsets. HLA sub-analyses involved small numbers of individuals, so any influence of HLA type on TCRB rearrangement remained unresolved. Fewer insertions and more nucleotide deletions at VDJ recombination sites were observed in patients with type 1 diabetes, implying thymic rearrangement abnormalities. Shorter templates might have been favored by PCR, but patient and control samples were amplified and corrected together, so both groups would have been affected equally by any skew. Sequencing cDNA rather than genomic DNA could over-represent highly expressing activated cells, although activation and CD3 levels did not differ between groups. Naive, central memory and regulatory TCRB repertoires appeared to be more alike among patients than among healthy donors.

CDR3 length: 11 amino acids, cysteine to phenylalanine. The entry retains the CDR3 DNA only, 33 bases that are in frame from base 1. The germline V gene (reference sequence) provides CDR1 DFQATT and CDR2 SNEGSKA. Relative to germline, V is 5 bases shorter and J is 8 bases shorter, with 10 bases between their ends. Each donor gave one peripheral blood draw, approximately 110 mL on average, collected into heparinised tubes. A BD FACSAria II and a panel including CD45RO, CCR7, CD25, CD127, CD95 and CD27 were used to sort naive, central memory, regulatory and stem cell-like memory CD4+ T cells. All sorted populations exceeded 98% purity. PBMCs were separated immediately by Lymphoprep density gradient centrifugation and were stained directly, without being cultured. To minimize batch effects, samples were stained and sorted in pairs, one healthy donor with one patient per experiment. In the case of this clone: Its antigen is unknown. Base-call qualities are not available, and no considerably larger clone is one nucleotide away.

The High Capacity cDNA Reverse Transcription Kit was used to reverse transcribe all of the isolated RNA, meaning that expressed TCRB transcripts were what got sequenced. Naive, central memory and regulatory T cell samples underwent deep immunoSEQ sequencing, averaging about 3.57 million total reads per sample. Sorted cells were lysed in RLT buffer and RNA was extracted with DNase-treated RNeasy Micro or Mini kits, depending on cell number. To prevent cross-contamination, every cell subset was processed on its own, while patient and healthy donor samples were processed together. Using the immunoSEQ multiplex PCR, TCRB sequences were amplified from cDNA into 87-bp fragments spanning the CDR3 region. Sequencing of the amplicons was done on the Illumina HiSeq platform. In the authors' own workflow: PCR bias was corrected computationally using synthetic template baselines, and reads within Hamming distance 2 were collapsed, with unmergeable singletons discarded. Reads were aligned against IMGT so that V, D and J genes, CDR3 length and insertions or deletions at six rearrangement sites could be assigned. Within each subset, clonotype counts were normalized to sorted cell number, after which true diversity and Gini coefficients were computed with the tcR R package. The overlap coefficient, calculated on TCRB nucleotide sequences, was used to measure repertoire sharing. In its TCRdb copy, this immuneACCESS table keeps in-frame sequences only and misses some clones. Where compared with another copy, unresolved V genes explain less than half of these, and the others have no known cause. The V and J calls and clone size were taken over from that table, and D and trimming were inferred from the DNA. A total of 140,000 or so clones appear in this sample, 10% to 15% of them only once. The ten biggest clones cover roughly 1.3% of the sample.

The material sequenced was central memory CD4+ T cells from blood. This clonotype was sampled from a man younger than 35 with type 1 diabetes. Recombination linked TRBV20-1 to TRBJ2-1; the D segment cannot be called with confidence. The encoded CDR3 is CSALSIYEQFF. The DNA sequence is TGCAGTGCTTTATCCATTTATGAGCAGTTCTTC.